The clone carrying this T cell receptor beta chain was seen a few times. The data originate from a study of blood T cell repertoires in COVID-19. Data came from immunoSEQ multiplex PCR; TCRdb stores just in-frame clones and leaves some out. The sample includes about 140,000 clones, roughly 76% of them seen just once. Sequences were obtained from peripheral blood. The sequence was collected from an elderly man with acute or convalescent COVID-19.

CDR3 nucleotides: TGTGCCAGCAGCTTAGCAGGGGCTAGGGCCCAGTACTTC. Translating it yields CASSLAGARAQYF. The V gene is TRBV7-8, the J gene TRBJ2-5, with D possibly TRBD1 on 5 matching bases. The CDR3 extends over 13 amino acids. The ends were cut back, 0 bases at V and 9 bases at J, with 11 bases in the middle. Germline V CDR1 and CDR2: SGHVS, FQNEAQ.